These T cell receptor beta chains were read from a single sample in a study of CD4 and CD8 cells across lung adenocarcinoma regions. TCRdb reprocessed the PCR reads via MiXCR and lists one record per CDR3 protein. Among 7,500 to 9,500 distinct CDR3 sequences listed, over 35% were seen once. Sequencing used CD4+ T cells from the margin of a lung tumor. Receptor source: a female donor with lung adenocarcinoma. The CD4 and CD8 labels of this study may be unreliable. The CDR3 runs from the conserved cysteine through the conserved F or W. The order of the fields is V gene, D gene, clone size, J gene, CDR3 protein. D genes are given only for firm matches. The size entry is marked missing in some rows and otherwise reads once, few, many or a size class.

TRBV6-1	.	.	.	CASRGGRDQDTQYF
TRBV6-1	TRBD1	.	TRBJ2-5	CASSPRRGGSYNEPYF
TRBV11-3	TRBD2	few	TRBJ2-5	CASSLGGSTQETQYF
TRBV27	TRBD2	.	.	CASRFRLAGTASTGTQYF
TRBV6-4	.	.	TRBJ2-2	CASSGTANTGELFF
TRBV6-5	TRBD1	medium-sized	TRBJ2-6	CASSYSRGGAFSGANVLTF
TRBV4-1	.	few	.	CASSPGFTLYEQYF
TRBV6-5	.	many	TRBJ2-5	CASSYRGETQYF
TRBV7-2	TRBD2	few	TRBJ2-1	CASSRGGTSGREGQFF
TRBV11-1	.	.	.	CASSYINTNPNEQYF
TRBV6-1	.	.	TRBJ1-2	CASRDGRGYTF
TRBV7-2	TRBD2	medium-sized	TRBJ2-2	CASSFLLFGRTNTGELFF
TRBV20-1	.	few	TRBJ2-1	CSARDSGRDYNEQFF
TRBV4-1	.	.	.	CASSQAPGDYYEQYF
TRBV18	TRBD1	.	TRBJ2-1	CASSPLIPGQGSEQFF
TRBV3-1	.	.	.	CASSQGLGSEQYF
TRBV27	.	many	.	CASSPRQAYEQYF
TRBV6-1	.	few	TRBJ2-1	CASSGAWGRTYNEQFF
TRBV20-1	TRBD2	few	TRBJ2-7	CSASRLAGLEQYF
TRBV6-1	TRBD1	few	TRBJ2-1	CASSVGTGLREQFF
TRBV9	.	few	TRBJ2-3	CASSATLTGSGTDTQYF
TRBV25-1	TRBD1	.	TRBJ2-2	CASTRGTGELFF
TRBV6-1	.	large	TRBJ1-2	CASSREAGFYGYTF
TRBV6-1	.	medium-sized	TRBJ1-6	CASSARITQISPLHF
TRBV6-5	.	medium-sized	.	CASSYDWQGPLEQYF
TRBV3-1	.	.	.	CASSQGLGYEQYF
TRBV11-3	.	.	TRBJ2-3	CAGLGGRDTDTQYF
TRBV10-1	.	.	TRBJ2-4	CVTGLGAKNTQYF
TRBV20-1	.	many	TRBJ2-3	CSARGTGTDTQYF
TRBV7-2	.	.	TRBJ1-3	CASSLVSSRGNTIYF
TRBV9	.	.	TRBJ2-2	CASSRDTGELFF
TRBV6-1	.	medium-sized	TRBJ2-3	CASSSGSTDTQYF
TRBV4-1	.	.	TRBJ2-2	CASSQDPGSPKGELFF
TRBV6-1	.	.	TRBJ2-1	CASGPSSNYNEQFF
TRBV6-1	TRBD1	few	TRBJ1-1	CASSPLDRVAEAFF
TRBV27	.	.	TRBJ2-4	CASGLGVSAKDIQYF
TRBV6-4	.	.	TRBJ2-2	CASSVQGNTGELFF
TRBV6-1	TRBD1	many	TRBJ2-5	CITRGTGGSQQYF
TRBV11-1	.	few	TRBJ2-1	CASSLEDRQFF
TRBV6-1	TRBD1	large	TRBJ2-2	CASTAPGQDAGELFF
TRBV12-3/TRBV12-4	TRBD1	.	TRBJ1-2	CASSLASQGAKGYTF
TRBV6-1	.	medium-sized	.	CASSSRGAGSYEQYF
TRBV6-5	TRBD2	.	.	CASSYSLAGASEQYF
TRBV6-1	.	.	TRBJ2-4	CASSEGSGYKDTQYF
TRBV6-5	TRBD1	few	TRBJ1-5	CASSYTTGNDQPQHF
TRBV6-5	.	.	TRBJ2-1	CASSYTQESSYNEQFF
TRBV4-1	TRBD2	.	TRBJ2-1	CASSRASGGYNEQFF